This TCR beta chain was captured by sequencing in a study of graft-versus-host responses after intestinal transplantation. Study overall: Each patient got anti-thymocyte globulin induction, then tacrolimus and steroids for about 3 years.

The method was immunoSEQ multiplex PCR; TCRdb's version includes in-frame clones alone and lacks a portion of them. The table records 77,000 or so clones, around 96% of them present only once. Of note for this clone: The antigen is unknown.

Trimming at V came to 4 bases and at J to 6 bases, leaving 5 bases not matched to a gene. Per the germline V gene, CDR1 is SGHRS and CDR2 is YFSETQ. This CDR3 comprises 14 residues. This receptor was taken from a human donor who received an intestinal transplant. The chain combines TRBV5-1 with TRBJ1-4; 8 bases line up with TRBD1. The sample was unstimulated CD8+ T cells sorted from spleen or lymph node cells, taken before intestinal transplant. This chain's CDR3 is CASSPGGVDEKLFF. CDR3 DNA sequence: TGCGCCAGCAGCCCAGGGGGCGTGGATGAAAAACTGTTTTTT. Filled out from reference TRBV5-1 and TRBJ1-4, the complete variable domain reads KAGVTQTPRYLIKTRGQQVTLSCSPISGHRSVSWYQQTPGQGLQFLFEYFSETQRNKGNFPGRFSGRQFSNSRSEMNVSTLELGDSALYLCASSPGGVDEKLFFGSGTQLSVL.